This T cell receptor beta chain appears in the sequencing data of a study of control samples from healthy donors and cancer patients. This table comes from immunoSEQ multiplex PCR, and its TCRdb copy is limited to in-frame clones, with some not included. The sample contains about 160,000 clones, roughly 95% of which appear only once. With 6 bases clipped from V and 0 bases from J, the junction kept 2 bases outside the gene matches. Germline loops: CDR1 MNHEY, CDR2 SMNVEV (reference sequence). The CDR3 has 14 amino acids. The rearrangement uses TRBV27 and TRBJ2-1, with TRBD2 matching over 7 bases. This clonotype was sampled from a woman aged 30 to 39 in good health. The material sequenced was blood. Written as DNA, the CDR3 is TGTGCCAGCAGCTCGGGAGGCTCCTACAATGAGCAGTTCTTC. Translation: CASSSGGSYNEQFF.